The 13 T cell receptor beta chains listed next were all sequenced from one sample in a study of patients and donors after allogeneic stem cell transplantation. TCRdb called the RT-PCR reads again in MiXCR, with one record for every CDR3 protein. The sample lists about a million distinct CDR3 sequences, over 15% seen once, with 5% to 7.5% in the top ten. The sample consisted of blood, either unsorted or a sorted T cell fraction (not recorded which). Source of these receptors: a human donor who was either an allogeneic HSCT recipient or a stem cell or donor lymphocyte infusion donor (not recorded which). It is not recorded whose cells these are; they may come from a transplant donor.

The gene calls are TRBV5-6 and TRBJ1-2; D might be TRBD1 (5 bases). CDR3 size: 14 residues. CDR1 and CDR2 from the germline V gene are SGHDT and YYEEEE. The V gene lost 3 bases and the J gene lost 4 bases, with 13 bases spanning the gap. CDR3 loop: CASSSTGLLYGYTF. The CDR3, as DNA: TGTGCCAGCAGCTCCACGGGGCTCCTCTATGGCTACACCTTC.

This clonotype was seen only a few times. The chain has TRBV24-1 and TRBJ1-1, with a weak D call TRBD1 (5 bases). The CDR3 contains 18 residues. The germline V and J ends were trimmed by 0 bases and 0 bases, with 16 bases remaining between them. The germline gives CDR1 KGHDR, CDR2 SFDVKD. CDR3 DNA sequence: TGTGCCACCAGTGATTTGCAGAAGGGGACCTCCTTGAACACTGAAGCTTTCTTT. Protein sequence: CATSDLQKGTSLNTEAFF.

In this sample, this clonotype turned up a few times. The chain has TRBV5-1 and TRBJ2-5; 7 bases map to TRBD2. The V gene's germline CDR1 is SGHRS and CDR2 YFSETQ. The length of the CDR3 is 14 residues. The V and J ends lost 4 bases and 4 bases, in that order; junction bases with no gene match: 7. CDR3 loop: CASSPSVAGETQYF. CDR3 in DNA: TGCGCCAGCAGCCCATCCGTAGCGGGAGAGACCCAGTACTTC.

The chain has TRBV20-1 and TRBJ1-5; TRBD1 matches 8 bases. V lost 0 bases, J lost 3 bases, and 7 bases stayed unmatched. The V gene's germline CDR1 is DFQATT and CDR2 SNEGSKA (reference sequence). The CDR3 runs 16 residues. The CDR3 reads CSARDRTGSNNQPQHF. The CDR3 bases are TGCAGTGCTAGAGATCGGACAGGGAGTAACAATCAGCCCCAGCATTTT.

This clonotype was counted between two and nine times. The V and J genes are TRBV20-1 and TRBJ1-1; 12 positions agree with TRBD1. There are 17 residues in the CDR3. CDR1 is DFQATT and CDR2 is SNEGSKA in the germline V gene (reference sequence). V dropped 3 bases and J dropped 5; count of bases not matched to a gene: 13. CDR3 nucleotide sequence: TGCAGTGCTAGCCGACCGGGACAGGGGGCCTCGGGGACTGAAGCTTTCTTT. This codes for CSASRPGQGASGTEAFF.

Ten or more counts support this clonotype. This CDR3 reads CASSSPGTSYEQYF. The CDR3 DNA reads as TGCGCCAGCAGCTCCCCCGGGACCTCCTACGAGCAGTACTTC. The rearrangement links TRBV5-1 to TRBJ2-7; TRBD1 or TRBD2 may be the D gene (5 bases each). Trimming cost V 3 bases and J 0 bases, with 10 bases left between them. The CDR3 consists of 14 residues. Per germline, CDR1 SGHRS and CDR2 YFSETQ.

CDR3 amino acids: CASSLGGQGGGYTF. In nucleotides, the CDR3 is TGTGCCAGCAGTTTAGGAGGACAGGGTGGTGGCTACACCTTC. The chain has TRBV12-3 or TRBV12-4 and TRBJ1-2, with 8 bases matching TRBD1. J was trimmed by 7 bases and V by 1 base; bases with no gene match: 5. The CDR3 runs to 14 residues.

The chain employs TRBV5-5 and TRBJ2-1; 8 bases agree with TRBD2. CDR3 length: 14 amino acids. Germline V gives CDR1 SGHKS, CDR2 YYEKEE (reference sequence). The J segment lost 7 bases and the V segment lost 5 bases, leaving 8 bases of the junction unmatched. The CDR3 region is CASSPGGEWNEQFF. The CDR3, as DNA: TGTGCCAGCAGTCCCGGGGGGGAATGGAATGAGCAGTTCTTC.

This clonotype was seen only a few times. This chain links TRBV20-1 with TRBJ1-5, with D perhaps matching TRBD1 (6 bases). The V gene lost 2 bases and the J gene lost 5 bases, with 16 bases spanning the gap. The CDR3 consists of 15 residues. Per germline, CDR1 DFQATT and CDR2 SNEGSKA (reference sequence). In nucleotides, the CDR3 is TGCAGTGCTAGAAAATACGGGACATCTTATCAGCCCCAGCATTTT. This gives the protein CSARKYGTSYQPQHF.

This chain uses TRBV20-1 with TRBJ2-5; 11 bases map to TRBD2. Germline CDR1 is DFQATT and CDR2 is SNEGSKA (reference sequence). The junction had 4 bases not matched to a gene; V was cut back by 0 bases and J by 4 bases. This CDR3 is built from 15 residues. The CDR3 DNA reads as TGCAGTGCTAGAGATCTAGCGGGGGGAGGAGAGACCCAGTACTTC. It encodes CSARDLAGGGETQYF.

This clonotype occurred a few times. The DNA of the CDR3 is TGTGCCAGCAGGACGACTAGCTGGGAGCTAAATGAGCAGTTCTTC. Its translation: CASRTTSWELNEQFF. This chain joins TRBV6-1 and TRBJ2-1; 7 bases agree with TRBD2. Unmatched junction bases numbered 12, after V lost 6 bases and J lost 7 bases. The CDR3 totals 15 residues. Germline V CDR1 and CDR2: MNHNS, SASEGT.

There are a few counts of this clonotype. CDR3 sequence: CASSQDRSLWNEQFF. CDR3 sequence (DNA): TGTGCCAGCAGCCAAGATAGGTCTCTCTGGAATGAGCAGTTCTTC. The V call is TRBV14, the J call TRBJ2-1; D is unresolved. The germline V and J ends were trimmed by 0 bases and 7 bases, with 13 bases remaining between them. The CDR3 is made up of 15 amino acids. The germline V gene has CDR1 SGHDN and CDR2 FVKESK.

This clonotype was seen many times. This rearrangement joins TRBV12-3 or TRBV12-4 to TRBJ1-1; no reliable D call. Trimming stripped 5 bases from V and 7 bases from J, with 8 bases between. The CDR3 has 11 residues. The CDR3 coding sequence is TGTGCCAGCAGTCCCTCCCTTGAAGCTTTCTTT. It specifies CASSPSLEAFF.